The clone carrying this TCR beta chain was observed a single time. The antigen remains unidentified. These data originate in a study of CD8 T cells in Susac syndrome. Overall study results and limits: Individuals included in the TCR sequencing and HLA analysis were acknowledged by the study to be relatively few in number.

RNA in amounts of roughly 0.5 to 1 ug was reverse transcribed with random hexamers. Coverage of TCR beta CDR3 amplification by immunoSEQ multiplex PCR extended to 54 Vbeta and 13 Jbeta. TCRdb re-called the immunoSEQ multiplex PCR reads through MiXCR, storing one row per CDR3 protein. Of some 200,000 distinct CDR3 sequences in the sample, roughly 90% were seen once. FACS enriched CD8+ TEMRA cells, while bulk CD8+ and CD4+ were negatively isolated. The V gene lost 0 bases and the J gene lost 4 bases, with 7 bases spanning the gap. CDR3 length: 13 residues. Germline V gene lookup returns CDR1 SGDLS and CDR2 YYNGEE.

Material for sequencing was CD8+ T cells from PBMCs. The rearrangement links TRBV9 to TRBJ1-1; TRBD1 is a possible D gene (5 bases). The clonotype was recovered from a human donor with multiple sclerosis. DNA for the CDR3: TGTGCCAGCAGCGTAGACGGGGGCACTGAAGCTTTCTTT. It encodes CASSVDGGTEAFF. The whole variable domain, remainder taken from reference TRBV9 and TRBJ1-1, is DSGVTQTPKHLITATGQRVTLRCSPRSGDLSVYWYQQSLDQGLQFLIQYYNGEERAKGNILERFSAQQFPDLHSELNLSSLELGDSALYFCASSVDGGTEAFFGQGTRLTVV.